The sequence of this T cell receptor (beta chain) was determined in a study of blood T cell repertoires in COVID-19. Study as a whole: Sample material is recorded as cDNA or gDNA derived from T cells, B-cell-depleted T cells, or PBMCs.

Only in-frame clones appear in the TCRdb table, and some are missing; sequencing was by immunoSEQ multiplex PCR. The sample includes about 160,000 clones, roughly 87% seen only once; the top ten take about 4%. V lost 0 bases, J lost 5 bases, and 4 bases stayed unmatched. The V gene's germline CDR1 is SGHRS and CDR2 YFSETQ. This CDR3 is built from 16 residues. The chain couples TRBV5-1 to TRBJ2-1; 11 bases map to TRBD2. The sequenced material came from peripheral blood. This clonotype was sampled from a woman aged 55-70 years with active or convalescent COVID-19. CDR3 coding DNA: TGCGCCAGCAGCTTGGTTCGGGGACTAGCGGACAATGAGCAGTTCTTC. It is translated as CASSLVRGLADNEQFF. Full variable domain (outside the CDR3, taken from reference TRBV5-1 and TRBJ2-1): KAGVTQTPRYLIKTRGQQVTLSCSPISGHRSVSWYQQTPGQGLQFLFEYFSETQRNKGNFPGRFSGRQFSNSRSEMNVSTLELGDSALYLCASSLVRGLADNEQFFGPGTRLTVL.